The 10 T cell receptor beta chains below all came from one sample that was sequenced in a study of molecular identifiers for immune sequencing clone quantification (dated by TCRdb to about 2018). Library preparation employed PCR. Sequencing instrument: NextSeq 500. TCRdb took the public reads, trimmed them with fastp at Q25, ran MiXCR for clone calling and kept in-frame beta chains. Each record represents a unique CDR3 protein, reported with the most common genes and DNA among its rows. This sample holds more than 550,000 distinct CDR3 sequences; over 25% were observed only once. The ten largest make up about 0.73% of the sample. Sequencing was carried out using naive CD8+ T cells from blood, with Jurkat cell RNA spiked in. The cell subset or site tag for this specimen amounts to: FACS-sorted CD8+CD4-CCR7+CD45RA+ naive T cells. All receptors come from a human donor in good health. Some libraries in this study had Jurkat cell RNA spiked in.

Of note for this clonotype: A much larger clone lies a single base off, so this may be a read error. This chain joins TRBV15 and TRBJ2-1; 8 nucleotides line up with TRBD2. J gave up 4 bases and V 0 bases, and 8 bases lay outside the gene matches. Looked up from germline, CDR1 is LNHNV and CDR2 is YYDKDF (reference sequence). CDR3 length: 17 amino acids. The CDR3 here is CATSRESPSGRYNEQFF. The CDR3 nucleotides read TGTGCCACCAGCAGAGAATCCCCTAGCGGGCGATACAATGAGCAGTTCTTC.

This clonotype was seen a single time. This may stem from a read error, because a much larger clone lies one nucleotide away. The CDR3 region is CASSSRPGREESQYF. The CDR3 bases are TGTGCCAGCAGCTCCCGACCGGGGAGGGAAGAGAGCCAGTACTTC. This chain links TRBV3-1 with TRBJ2-5; 7 bases line up with TRBD2. In germline, CDR1 is LGHDT, CDR2 YNNKEL (reference sequence). This CDR3 has 15 amino acids.

This clonotype was detected only a few times. J is TRBJ1-1 and V is TRBV2; D may be TRBD1 (6 bases). Germline CDR1 SNHLY, CDR2 FYNNEI. Trimming took off 7 bases at V and 5 bases at J, with 14 bases between the two ends. The CDR3 spans 13 residues. This CDR3 is CASTRGAMTEAFF. In nucleotides, the CDR3 is TGTGCCAGCACGCGGGGGGCGATGACTGAAGCTTTCTTT.

This clonotype was detected many times. The rearrangement links TRBV4-3 to TRBJ2-7; D perhaps matches TRBD2 (6 bases). V lost 0 bases and J 5 bases, leaving 17 bases between the germline ends. The CDR3 is made up of 16 amino acids. Germline CDR1 is LGHNA and CDR2 is YSLEER. In nucleotides, the CDR3 is TGCGCCAGCAGCCAAGATCTGGGCGGGAAGGGTAACGAGCAGTACTTC. Translation gives CASSQDLGGKGNEQYF.

V and J are TRBV27 and TRBJ1-5; 7 positions agree with TRBD1. This CDR3 has 14 amino acids. The germline gives CDR1 MNHEY, CDR2 SMNVEV (reference sequence). Trimming cost V 5 bases and J 6 bases; bases outside gene matches: 7. This CDR3 is CASSPQGWGQPQHF. The CDR3 nucleotides are TGTGCCAGCAGTCCACAGGGGTGGGGTCAGCCCCAGCATTTT.

The chain carries TRBV7-9 and TRBJ2-1; 7 bases align to TRBD2. The J segment lost 9 bases and the V segment lost 0 bases, leaving 8 bases of the junction unmatched. CDR1 and CDR2 from the germline V gene are SEHNR and FQNEAQ (reference sequence). This CDR3 is built from 15 residues. CDR3: CASSLARREFTEQFF. The CDR3 DNA follows: TGTGCCAGCAGCTTAGCGAGGCGGGAGTTCACTGAGCAGTTCTTC.

This clonotype was observed a few times. The chain has TRBV5-6 and TRBJ2-5; tentative D call: TRBD2 (6 bases). Germline loops: CDR1 SGHDT, CDR2 YYEEEE. This CDR3 spans 15 amino acids. V lost 4 bases and J 1 base, leaving 14 bases between the germline ends. DNA for the CDR3: TGTGCCAGCAGCGAAACCAGCGGGCTCCAAGAGACCCAGTACTTC. Translation: CASSETSGLQETQYF.

This clonotype was recorded many times. This chain joins TRBV7-9 and TRBJ1-1; TRBD1 agrees at 8 bases. Germline CDR1 SEHNR, CDR2 FQNEAQ (reference sequence). V was clipped by 4 bases and J by 0 bases; unmatched bases: 7. This CDR3 contains 16 residues. CDR3 residues: CASSSWGTGMNTEAFF. The DNA of the CDR3 is TGTGCCAGCAGCTCCTGGGGGACAGGAATGAACACTGAAGCTTTCTTT. Filled out from reference TRBV7-9 and TRBJ1-1, the complete variable domain reads DTGVSQNPRHKITKRGQNVTFRCDPISEHNRLYWYRQTLGQGPEFLTYFQNEAQLEKSRLLSDRFSAERPKGSFSTLEIQRTEQGDSAMYLCASSSWGTGMNTEAFFGQGTRLTVV.

Remarks on this clonotype: A much larger clonotype is one base distant, so this may be a read error. V usage is TRBV6-5 and J usage is TRBJ2-7; D perhaps matches TRBD2 (6 bases). This CDR3 has 13 residues. Trimming pared 5 bases from V and 7 bases from J, leaving 15 bases between. CDR1 MNHEY and CDR2 SVGAGI come from the germline V gene. CDR3 protein: CASSQGPGGEQYF. The CDR3 coding sequence is TGTGCCAGCAGTCAAGGTCCCGGGGGTGAGCAGTACTTC.

This clonotype was detected only a few times. An end of the junction differs from the germline gene, which may be a read error. The chain employs TRBV6-5 and TRBJ1-1, with D maybe TRBD1 (6 bases). The CDR3 spans 15 residues. CDR1 MNHEY and CDR2 SVGAGI come from the germline V gene. CDR3 protein: CASSYGQSVNTEALF. The CDR3 DNA is TGTGCCAGCAGTTACGGACAGTCAGTGAACACTGAAGCTCTCTTT.